A single sample gave rise to the 8 T cell receptor beta chains below, sequenced in a study of identical twins. In TCRdb, the 5' RACE reads were re-called with MiXCR into one record per CDR3 protein. The repertoire has 1.5 million to 2 million distinct CDR3 sequences, under 35% of them found once; the top ten carry 0.25% to 0.3%. The specimen was cord blood. These receptors all stem from a newborn girl in good health.

This clonotype was counted a few times. In DNA, the CDR3 is TGCAGTGCCCCGACTAGCTCCTACAATGAGCAGTTCTTC. It is translated as CSAPTSSYNEQFF. This rearrangement joins TRBV20-1 to TRBJ2-1; maybe TRBD2 (6 bases). Germline assignment: CDR1 DFQATT and CDR2 SNEGSKA (reference sequence). The CDR3 sequence is 13 residues long. The V and J ends lost 6 bases and 0 bases respectively, with 9 bases between them.

In this sample, this clonotype turned up once. An end of the junction does not agree with germline; a read error may underlie this. This chain joins TRBV9 and TRBJ2-3, with D tentatively TRBD2 (6 bases). The CDR3 is made up of 16 amino acids. The V gene's germline CDR1 is SGDLS and CDR2 YYNGEE. CDR3 DNA: TGTGCCAGCAGCGTGACCTTGCTCGGGAGCACAGATACGCGGTATTTT. It specifies CASSVTLLGSTDTRYF. Full variable domain (remainder filled in from reference TRBV9 and TRBJ2-3): DSGVTQTPKHLITATGQRVTLRCSPRSGDLSVYWYQQSLDQGLQFLIQYYNGEERAKGNILERFSAQQFPDLHSELNLSSLELGDSALYFCASSVTLLGSTDTRYFGPGTRLTVL.

This chain connects TRBV12-3 or TRBV12-4 to TRBJ1-4, with unresolved D. Trimming removed 3 bases from V and 7 bases from J, with 12 bases in between. The CDR3 is made up of 14 amino acids. The CDR3 nucleotides read TGTGCCAGCAGTTTGTTCGGGCTAGGTGAAAAACTGTTTTTT. It specifies CASSLFGLGEKLFF.

The CDR3, as DNA: TGTGCCAGCAGCTTAGTGACTAGCGGGGGTCACAATGAGCAGTACTTC. It translates to CASSLVTSGGHNEQYF. This rearrangement joins TRBV7-2 to TRBJ2-1, with 12 bases matching TRBD2. The J call may be incorrect, as the DNA end agrees better with TRBJ2-7. Germline V lookup: CDR1 SGHTA, CDR2 FQGNSA. The CDR3 covers 16 residues.

Worth noting for this clonotype: A read error may explain this, as a much larger clone is one base away. The V and J genes are TRBV10-3 and TRBJ2-5, with a possible D match to TRBD2 (6 bases). There are 14 residues in the CDR3. CDR1 is ENHRY and CDR2 is SYGVKD in the germline V gene. For the CDR3, the DNA is TGTGCCATCAGTGCAGGACGGGAGACAGAGACCCGGTACTTC. It codes for CAISAGRETETRYF.

V gene TRBV7-8 combines with J gene TRBJ2-7; TRBD1 agrees at 9 bases. V gave up 1 base and J gave up 0 bases; unmatched junction bases: 7. The CDR3 is 17 amino acids. Germline V gene lookup returns CDR1 SGHVS and CDR2 FQNEAQ. The CDR3, as DNA: TGTGCCAGCAGCTTAGTCGAGGGACAGGGTATCTCCTACGAGCAGTACTTC. This translates into CASSLVEGQGISYEQYF.

V and J are TRBV29-1 and TRBJ1-1; 9 nucleotides agree with TRBD1. The CDR3 runs to 12 residues. Germline CDR1 reads SQVTM; CDR2 reads ANQGSEA. V dropped 4 bases and J dropped 8; count of bases not matched to a gene: 5. CDR3 coding DNA: TGCAGCGTTGGGGGGACAGGGCGAGAAGCTTTCTTT. This sequence encodes CSVGGTGREAFF. Supplemented by reference TRBV29-1 and TRBJ1-1, the full variable domain reads SAVISQKPSRDICQRGTSLTIQCQVDSQVTMMFWYRQQPGQSLTLIATANQGSEATYESGFVIDKFPISRPNLTFSTLTVSNMSPEDSSIYLCSVGGTGREAFFGQGTRLTVV.

This clonotype has only a few counts. V usage is TRBV9 and J usage is TRBJ2-3; 8 bases agree with TRBD1. Germline V gene data show CDR1 as SGDLS and CDR2 as YYNGEE. The J segment lost 5 bases and the V segment lost 3 bases, leaving 8 bases of the junction unmatched. The CDR3 runs 15 residues. Here the CDR3 reads CASSARTGSQDTQYF. CDR3 DNA: TGTGCCAGCAGCGCCAGGACAGGGTCACAAGATACGCAGTATTTT. Supplemented by reference TRBV9 and TRBJ2-3, the full variable domain reads DSGVTQTPKHLITATGQRVTLRCSPRSGDLSVYWYQQSLDQGLQFLIQYYNGEERAKGNILERFSAQQFPDLHSELNLSSLELGDSALYFCASSARTGSQDTQYFGPGTRLTVL.